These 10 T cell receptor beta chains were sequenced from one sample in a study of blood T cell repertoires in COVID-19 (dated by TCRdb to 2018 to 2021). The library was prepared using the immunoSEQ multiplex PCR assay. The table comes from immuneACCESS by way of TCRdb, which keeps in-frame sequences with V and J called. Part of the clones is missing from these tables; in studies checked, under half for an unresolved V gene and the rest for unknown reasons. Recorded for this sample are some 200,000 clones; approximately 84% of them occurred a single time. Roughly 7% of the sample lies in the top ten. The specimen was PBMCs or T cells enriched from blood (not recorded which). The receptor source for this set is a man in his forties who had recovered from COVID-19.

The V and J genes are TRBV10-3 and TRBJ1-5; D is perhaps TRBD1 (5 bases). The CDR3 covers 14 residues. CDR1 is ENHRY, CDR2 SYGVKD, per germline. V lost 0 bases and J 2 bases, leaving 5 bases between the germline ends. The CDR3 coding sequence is TGTGCCATCAGTGAGTCCAGGGGCAATCAGCCCCAGCATTTT. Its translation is CAISESRGNQPQHF.

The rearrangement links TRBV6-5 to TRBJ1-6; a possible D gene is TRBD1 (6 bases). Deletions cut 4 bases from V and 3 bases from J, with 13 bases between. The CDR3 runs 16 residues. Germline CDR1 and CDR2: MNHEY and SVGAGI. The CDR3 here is CASSFRTDSYNSPLHF. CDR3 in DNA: TGTGCCAGCAGTTTCCGGACAGACAGCTATAATTCACCCCTCCACTTT.

CDR3 nucleotide sequence: TGCGCCAGCAGCCATCTAGCGGGGGGTAAAGAGACCCAGTACTTC. Amino acid sequence: CASSHLAGGKETQYF. J is TRBJ2-5 and V is TRBV4-3, with 11 nucleotides matching TRBD2. Germline values: CDR1 LGHNA, CDR2 YSLEER. The CDR3 sequence is 15 residues long. The V segment lost 3 bases and the J segment 3 bases; nucleotides outside the gene matches: 3.

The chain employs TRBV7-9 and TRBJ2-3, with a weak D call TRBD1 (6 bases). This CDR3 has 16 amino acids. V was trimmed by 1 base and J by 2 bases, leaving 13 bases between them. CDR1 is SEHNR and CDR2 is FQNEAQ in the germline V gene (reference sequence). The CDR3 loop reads CASSLVSWGHTDTQYF. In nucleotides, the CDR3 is TGTGCCAGCAGCTTAGTATCGTGGGGGCACACAGATACGCAGTATTTT.

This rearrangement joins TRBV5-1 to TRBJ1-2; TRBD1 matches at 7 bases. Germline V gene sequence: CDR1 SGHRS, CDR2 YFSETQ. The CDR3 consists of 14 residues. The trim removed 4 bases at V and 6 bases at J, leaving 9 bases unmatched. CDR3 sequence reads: CASSRETGVDGYTF. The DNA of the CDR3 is TGCGCCAGCAGCCGGGAAACAGGGGTTGATGGCTACACCTTC.

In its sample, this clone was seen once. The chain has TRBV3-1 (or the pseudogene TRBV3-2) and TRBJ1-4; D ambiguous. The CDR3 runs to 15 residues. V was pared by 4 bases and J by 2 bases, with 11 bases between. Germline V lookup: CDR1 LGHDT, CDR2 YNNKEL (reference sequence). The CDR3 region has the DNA TGTGCCAGCAGCCCCGCGGGGATCACTAATGAAAAACTGTTTTTT. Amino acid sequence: CASSPAGITNEKLFF.

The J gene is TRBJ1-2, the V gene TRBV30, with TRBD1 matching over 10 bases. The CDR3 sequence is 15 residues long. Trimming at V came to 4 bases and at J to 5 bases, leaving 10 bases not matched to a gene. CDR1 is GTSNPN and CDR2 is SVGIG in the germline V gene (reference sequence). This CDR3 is CAWNVRDRGRYGYTF. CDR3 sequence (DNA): TGTGCCTGGAACGTTCGGGACAGGGGTCGATATGGCTACACCTTC.

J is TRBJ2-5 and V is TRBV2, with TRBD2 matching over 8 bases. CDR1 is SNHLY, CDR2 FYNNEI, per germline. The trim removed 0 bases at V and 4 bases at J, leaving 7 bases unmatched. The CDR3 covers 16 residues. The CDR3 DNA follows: TGTGCCAGCAGTGAAGCTCAGCGGGGGAGTCGAGAGACCCAGTACTTC. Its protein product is CASSEAQRGSRETQYF.

The CDR3 here is CASSQDRKGTLYGYTF. CDR3 in DNA: TGTGCCAGCAGCCAAGATCGGAAAGGGACACTCTATGGCTACACCTTC. The chain carries TRBV4-2 and TRBJ1-2; TRBD1 is a possible D gene (6 bases). The ends were cut back, 0 bases at V and 4 bases at J, with 15 bases in the middle. Germline CDR1 LGHNA, CDR2 YNFKEQ. This CDR3 comprises 16 residues.

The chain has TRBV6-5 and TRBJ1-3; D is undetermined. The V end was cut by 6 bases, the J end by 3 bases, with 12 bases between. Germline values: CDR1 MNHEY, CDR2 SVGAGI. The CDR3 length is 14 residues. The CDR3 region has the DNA TGTGCCAGCAGACCTCCGGGATATGGAAACACCATATATTTT. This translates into CASRPPGYGNTIYF.